This TCR beta chain was documented in a study of CD8 T cells in Susac syndrome. From blood CD8+ and CD4+ T cells, TCR beta sequences were generated. Matching for age and sex applied to the controls, who were healthy donors. The CD8+ and CD4+ T cells were isolated magnetically using a negative isolation approach, whereas the TEMRA cells were enriched by FACS. Random hexamers were used to reverse transcribe the RNA input (roughly 0.5 to 1 ug). An immunoSEQ multiplex PCR amplified TCR beta CDR3 over 54 Vbeta and 13 Jbeta. MiXCR, run by TCRdb on the immunoSEQ multiplex PCR reads, gives a single entry per CDR3 protein. The profile shows about 160,000 distinct CDR3 sequences, about 93% of them singletons. Sequencing input: CD4+ T cells from PBMCs. The sequence came from a human donor in good health.

CDR3 DNA: TGCAGTGCTCGCGGATGGGCAGGGGAAACAGATACGCAGTATTTT. This gives the protein CSARGWAGETDTQYF. The chain joins TRBV20-1 to TRBJ2-3; D is perhaps TRBD1 (6 bases). Trimming took 5 bases from V and 3 from J, leaving 18 bases between them. The CDR3 has 15 amino acids. Germline V gene lookup returns CDR1 DFQATT and CDR2 SNEGSKA (reference sequence).